The clone carrying this TCR beta chain showed up many times. Its antigen is unidentified. TCRdb called the RACE reads again in MiXCR, with one record for every CDR3 protein. The sample gives more than 95,000 distinct CDR3 sequences, about an eighth of which show up once; about 1.4% is in the top ten. The germline CDR1 and CDR2 sequences are LGHNA and YSLEER. CDR3 size: 13 residues. With 5 bases removed from V and 4 bases from J, the gap between germline ends came to 9 bases. Stated time point: patch test 1, 2 weeks after DPC sensitization. Treatment noted: therapeutic diphenylcyclopropenone sensitization with weekly scalp DPC. Blood draws came before every patch-test application. The data are from a study of human T cells and chemical hapten exposure. Study-level results: With patch test score, the counts of PT1 expanded TCRs showed a positive correlation. DPC sensitization left the count of TCRs above 1 in 1000 unchanged.

The rearrangement uses TRBV4-3 and TRBJ2-1, with D unresolved. The material was whole blood, obtained in connection with sensitization to the hapten diphenylcyclopropenone (DPC). The receptor's source is a woman aged 45-65 years with alopecia areata. Some clones in this sample may be carry-over from other donors' samples. CDR3 protein: CASSSSTYNEQFF. DNA for the CDR3: TGCGCCAGCAGCTCGTCGACTTACAATGAGCAGTTCTTC.